This TCR beta chain was captured by sequencing in a study of blood T cell repertoires in COVID-19. The CDR3 covers 13 residues. Deletions cut 7 bases from V and 8 bases from J, with 17 bases between. Libraries were prepared by immunoSEQ multiplex PCR; TCRdb keeps only in-frame clonotypes and omits some of them. The table shows some 380,000 clones, with over 75% occurring only once. V is TRBV12-3 or TRBV12-4 and J is TRBJ1-2, with D possibly matching TRBD1 (5 bases). The TCR comes from a man aged 30 to 39 who had recovered from COVID-19. Sequencing used PBMCs or T cells enriched from blood (not recorded which). The CDR3 DNA reads as TGTGCCAGCACGAGCAGGGTTGTGGAGGGCTACACCTTC. Translating it yields CASTSRVVEGYTF.